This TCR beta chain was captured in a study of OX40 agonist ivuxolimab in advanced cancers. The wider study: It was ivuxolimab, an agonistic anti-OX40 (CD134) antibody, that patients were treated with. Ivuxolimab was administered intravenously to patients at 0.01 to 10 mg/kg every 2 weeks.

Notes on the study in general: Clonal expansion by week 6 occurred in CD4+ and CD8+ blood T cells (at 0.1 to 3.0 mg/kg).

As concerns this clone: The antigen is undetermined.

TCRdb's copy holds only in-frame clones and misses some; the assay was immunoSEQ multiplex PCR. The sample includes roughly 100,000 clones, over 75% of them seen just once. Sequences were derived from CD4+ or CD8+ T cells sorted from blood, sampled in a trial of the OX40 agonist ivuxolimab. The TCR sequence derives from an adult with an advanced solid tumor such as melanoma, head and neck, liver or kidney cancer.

The CDR3: CASSRTGTADTQYF. The CDR3 DNA reads TGTGCCAGCAGCCGGACAGGGACCGCAGATACGCAGTATTTT. This chain links TRBV27 with TRBJ2-3; 8 nucleotides line up with TRBD1. Looked up from germline, CDR1 is MNHEY and CDR2 is SMNVEV (reference sequence). This CDR3 spans 14 amino acids. V dropped 6 bases and J dropped 4; count of bases not matched to a gene: 6.